Shown below are 19 T cell receptor beta chains from a single sample sequenced in a study of OX40 agonist ivuxolimab in advanced cancers. The method was immunoSEQ multiplex PCR; TCRdb's version includes in-frame clones alone and lacks a portion of them. The table has approximately 66,000 clones, 88% seen once. The specimen was CD4+ or CD8+ T cells sorted from blood, collected in a trial of the OX40 agonist ivuxolimab. Receptors were obtained from an adult with an advanced solid tumor such as melanoma, head and neck, liver or kidney cancer.

This clone was seen just once. The chain uses TRBV4-1 and TRBJ2-3; no clear D gene. This CDR3 is 14 amino acids long. The ends were cut back, 0 bases at V and 7 bases at J, with 11 bases in the middle. The germline CDR1 and CDR2 sequences are MGHRA and YSYEKL. The CDR3 region is CASSQEGTVNTQYF. DNA of the CDR3: TGCGCCAGCAGCCAAGAGGGCACCGTGAATACGCAGTATTTT.

The CDR3 sequence is CAISAIWGGTQETQYF. Written as DNA, the CDR3 is TGTGCCATCAGTGCCATATGGGGGGGGACCCAAGAGACCCAGTACTTC. V gene TRBV10-3 combines with J gene TRBJ2-5; 7 bases are shared with TRBD2. Unmatched junction bases numbered 9, after V lost 4 bases and J lost 1 base. CDR1 is ENHRY and CDR2 is SYGVKD in the germline V gene. This CDR3 has 16 residues.

CDR3 bases: TGTGCCAGCAGCTTAGATGGTACGTACAACAATGAGCAGTTCTTC. Translated: CASSLDGTYNNEQFF. The rearrangement uses TRBV11-2 and TRBJ2-1; no clear D gene. V gave up 0 bases and J gave up 5 bases, with 11 bases separating them. Germline CDR1 and CDR2: SGHAT and FQNNGV. The CDR3 sequence is 15 residues long.

The chain couples TRBV13 to TRBJ1-5; no definite D call. The CDR3 has 13 amino acids. From germline, CDR1 is PRHDT and CDR2 FYEKMQ (reference sequence). V shed 1 base and J shed 6 bases, with 7 bases lying between them. CDR3 loop: CASSLEQCQPQHF. CDR3 sequence (DNA): TGTGCCAGCAGCTTAGAACAATGTCAGCCCCAGCATTTT.

This chain joins TRBV11-2 and TRBJ2-7, with D possibly matching TRBD1 (6 bases). Trimming shortened V by 4 bases and J by 1 base, and 11 bases separated the two germline ends. Germline V lookup: CDR1 SGHAT, CDR2 FQNNGV. The CDR3 is made up of 14 amino acids. The CDR3 DNA reads TGTGCCAGCAGCTATAACAGGGTGTCCTACGAGCAGTACTTC. This encodes CASSYNRVSYEQYF.

CDR3 protein: CASSPSSGGAVVGELFF. The CDR3 DNA is TGCGCCAGCAGCCCATCTAGCGGGGGGGCCGTTGTCGGGGAGCTGTTTTTT. The chain is built from TRBV4-1 and TRBJ2-2; 12 nucleotides match TRBD2. Germline loops: CDR1 MGHRA, CDR2 YSYEKL. V was pared by 4 bases and J by 7 bases, with 10 bases of the junction left unmatched. The CDR3 is made up of 17 amino acids.

This clone was recorded a few times. The chain couples TRBV10-3 to TRBJ1-1; TRBD1 matches at 7 bases. The junction had 11 bases not matched to a gene; V was cut back by 6 bases and J by 7 bases. Germline values: CDR1 ENHRY, CDR2 SYGVKD. The CDR3 sequence is 14 residues long. The CDR3 region has the DNA TGTGCCATCAGCATAGGGGACAGTTTGTTTGAAGCTTTCTTT. It specifies CAISIGDSLFEAFF.

The chain joins TRBV28 to TRBJ1-1, with a weak D call TRBD1 (5 bases). Germline loops: CDR1 MDHEN, CDR2 SYDVKM. Trimming took 2 bases from V and 1 from J, leaving 8 bases between them. This CDR3 comprises 14 residues. In nucleotides, the CDR3 is TGTGCCAGCAGTTTAAGGGGCCCGAACACTGAAGCTTTCTTT. Protein product: CASSLRGPNTEAFF.

The J gene is TRBJ1-2, the V gene TRBV30, with 7 bases fitting TRBD1. The germline V gene has CDR1 GTSNPN and CDR2 SVGIG (reference sequence). Germline trimming cut 2 bases from V and 6 bases from J; bases unmatched to any gene: 12. The CDR3 length is 15 residues. CDR3: CAWSPPPSDRNGYTF. DNA for the CDR3: TGTGCCTGGAGTCCCCCTCCCTCGGACAGGAATGGCTACACCTTC.

In this sample, this clone turned up once. CDR3 coding DNA: TGTGCCAGCAGCCTTACTAGCGGGGGGGCTAACAATGAGCAGTTCTTC. Protein: CASSLTSGGANNEQFF. The rearrangement links TRBV7-2 to TRBJ2-1; 13 bases line up with TRBD2. The length of the CDR3 is 16 residues. V trimming: 5 bases; J trimming: 5 bases; junction bases outside the gene matches: 6. Germline V gene data show CDR1 as SGHTA and CDR2 as FQGNSA.

DNA of the CDR3: TGTGCCAGCAGCCTTGGACAGAGCAATCAGCCCCAGCATTTT. Its protein product is CASSLGQSNQPQHF. The chain links TRBV13 to TRBJ1-5; weak D call: TRBD1 (6 bases). Trimming took 5 bases from V and 1 from J, leaving 9 bases between them. Germline V gene sequence: CDR1 PRHDT, CDR2 FYEKMQ (reference sequence). The CDR3 is 14 amino acids. The entire variable domain, with the rest obtained from reference TRBV13 and TRBJ1-5, is as follows: AAGVIQSPRHLIKEKRETATLKCYPIPRHDTVYWYQQGPGQDPQFLISFYEKMQSDKGSIPDRFSAQQFSDYHSELNMSSLELGDSALYFCASSLGQSNQPQHFGDGTRLSIL.

The chain couples TRBV5-1 to TRBJ1-2; TRBD1 is a possible D gene (5 bases). CDR3 length equals 14 residues. V lost 7 bases, J lost 9 bases, and 22 bases lay in between. From germline, CDR1 is SGHRS and CDR2 YFSETQ. This CDR3 reads CASAAGGTTVSYTF. The CDR3 DNA reads as TGCGCCAGCGCCGCTGGTGGGACGACGGTCAGCTACACCTTC.

This clone has a single count. The rearrangement links TRBV5-1 to TRBJ2-7; D may match TRBD1 or TRBD2 (5 bases each). Deletions cut 5 bases from V and 3 bases from J, with 15 bases between. This CDR3 is built from 14 residues. Germline V lookup: CDR1 SGHRS, CDR2 YFSETQ. In DNA, the CDR3 is TGCGCCAGCAGTTTCCTGCCGGGGCTCTACGAGCAGTACTTC. Its protein product is CASSFLPGLYEQYF.

This clone turned up a few times. V is TRBV6-1 and J is TRBJ1-5; D is unclear. Germline CDR1 reads MNHNS; CDR2 reads SASEGT. The CDR3 is 14 amino acids. The V gene lost 6 bases and the J gene lost 1 base, with 10 bases spanning the gap. The CDR3 protein is CASSQDSSNQPQHF. CDR3 sequence (DNA): TGTGCCAGCAGCCAGGACTCGAGCAATCAGCCCCAGCATTTT.

The chain combines TRBV28 with TRBJ1-2; D uncertain. This CDR3 spans 12 amino acids. V gave up 3 bases and J gave up 3 bases, with 5 bases separating them. The germline CDR1 and CDR2 sequences are MDHEN and SYDVKM. The CDR3 loop reads CASSLRDYGYTF. CDR3 coding DNA: TGTGCCAGCAGTTTGAGGGACTATGGCTACACCTTC.

This chain joins TRBV2 and TRBJ2-7; D assignment may be TRBD1 or TRBD2 (7 bases each). Germline V gene lookup returns CDR1 SNHLY and CDR2 FYNNEI. V lost 7 bases to trimming and J lost 0 bases, with 13 bases between them. This CDR3 region has 14 residues. CDR3 loop: CASIRGGDSYEQYF. Here the CDR3 DNA reads TGTGCCAGCATCAGGGGGGGGGACTCCTACGAGCAGTACTTC.

The V and J genes are TRBV5-1 and TRBJ2-5, with a tentative D call TRBD1 (6 bases). The germline V gene has CDR1 SGHRS and CDR2 YFSETQ. The CDR3 consists of 15 residues. Trimming removed 4 bases at V and 1 base at J, with 14 bases between. The CDR3 nucleotides are TGCGCCAGCAGCGTGGCTGGGACAAGCCAAGAGACCCAGTACTTC. Amino acid sequence: CASSVAGTSQETQYF.

The gene calls are TRBV5-1 and TRBJ2-1; the match to TRBD2 covers 8 bases. Germline trimming cut 4 bases from V and 9 bases from J; bases unmatched to any gene: 9. This CDR3 has 14 amino acids. CDR1 is SGHRS and CDR2 is YFSETQ in the germline V gene. CDR3 in amino acids: CASSLSASGGEQFF. The CDR3 DNA is TGCGCCAGCAGCCTATCGGCCAGCGGGGGTGAGCAGTTCTTC.

This clone was picked up one time. The V gene is TRBV9, the J gene TRBJ1-1; the D is unclear. V was clipped by 0 bases and J by 7 bases, with 16 bases between them. The CDR3 is made up of 15 amino acids. Looked up from germline, CDR1 is SGDLS and CDR2 is YYNGEE. Written as DNA, the CDR3 is TGTGCCAGCAGCGTAGGAGTTTTTGATGGGAGTGAAGCTTTCTTT. It yields the protein CASSVGVFDGSEAFF.